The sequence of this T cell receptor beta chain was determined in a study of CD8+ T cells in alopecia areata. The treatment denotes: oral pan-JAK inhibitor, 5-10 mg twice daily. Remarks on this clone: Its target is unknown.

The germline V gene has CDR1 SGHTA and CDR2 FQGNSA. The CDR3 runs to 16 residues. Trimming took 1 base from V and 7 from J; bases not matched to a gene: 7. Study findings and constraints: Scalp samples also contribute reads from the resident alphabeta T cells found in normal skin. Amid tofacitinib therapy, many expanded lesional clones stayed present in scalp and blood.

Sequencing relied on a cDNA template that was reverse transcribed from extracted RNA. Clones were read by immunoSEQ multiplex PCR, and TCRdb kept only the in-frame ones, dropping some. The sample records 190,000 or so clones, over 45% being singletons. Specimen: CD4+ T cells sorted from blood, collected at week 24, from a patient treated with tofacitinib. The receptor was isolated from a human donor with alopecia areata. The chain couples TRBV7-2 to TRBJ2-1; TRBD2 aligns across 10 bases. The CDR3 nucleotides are TGTGCCAGCAGCTTAGAGGCTAGCGGGGGCCGGAATGAGCAGTTCTTC. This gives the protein CASSLEASGGRNEQFF.